Each of the 7 T cell receptor beta chains below was sequenced from the same sample in a study of low-dose radiotherapy and immunotherapy resistance in tumors. Using a constant-region primer together with a V-primer adapter, TCRs were subjected to around 22 PCR cycles of amplification. One entry per CDR3 protein results from TCRdb running MiXCR on the reads. Among some 53,000 distinct CDR3 sequences listed, around a third were seen once. Time point specified: after trial treatment. Regarding treatment: LDRT plus nivolumab, ipilimumab, low-dose cyclophosphamide and aspirin (RACIN trial). The sequencing here drew on PBMCs, taken after low-dose radiotherapy plus immunotherapy. The receptor set was obtained from a male donor with rectosigmoid adenocarcinoma.

This clonotype was observed at least ten times. V and J are TRBV28 and TRBJ2-5; 12 nucleotides agree with TRBD1. Germline CDR1 reads MDHEN; CDR2 reads SYDVKM. The trim removed 2 bases at V and 7 bases at J, leaving 8 bases unmatched. CDR3 size: 16 residues. The CDR3 region is CASSLAGQGARGTQYF. CDR3 nucleotides: TGTGCCAGCAGTTTAGCGGGACAGGGGGCGAGGGGGACCCAGTACTTC.

This clonotype was picked up many times. This sequence joins TRBV20-1 and TRBJ2-7; D is undetermined. With 6 bases removed from V and 0 bases from J, the gap between germline ends came to 21 bases. Per the germline V gene, CDR1 is DFQATT and CDR2 is SNEGSKA (reference sequence). This CDR3 is built from 16 residues. The CDR3 region has the DNA TGCAGTGCGCGCCCCTACGGTACGGCGAGCTCCTACGAGCAGTACTTC. Translating it yields CSARPYGTASSYEQYF.

Note on this clonotype: A read error is the likely source, as a far larger clone sits one nucleotide away. This sequence joins TRBV27 and TRBJ2-7, with TRBD1 as a possible D gene (6 bases). Germline assignment: CDR1 MNHEY and CDR2 SMNVEV (reference sequence). The CDR3 consists of 18 residues. V lost 5 bases and J lost 7, with 30 bases in between. CDR3 in DNA: TGTGCCAGCAGTGCTACCCTCTCTACAGGGCAGTACTACAATGAGCAGTACTTC. Translation: CASSATLSTGQYYNEQYF.

This clonotype is judged medium-sized. This sequence joins TRBV28 and TRBJ2-1, with D perhaps TRBD1 (5 bases). Germline-derived CDR1 and CDR2 are MDHEN and SYDVKM. The CDR3 loop spans 11 amino acids. Trimming pared 6 bases from V and 7 bases from J, leaving 7 bases between. CDR3 loop: CASRQGNEQFF. The CDR3 bases are TGTGCCAGCAGGCAGGGTAATGAGCAGTTCTTC.

This clonotype was picked up many times. CDR3: CASSIETGGGYTF. The CDR3 DNA follows: TGTGCCAGCAGTATAGAGACAGGAGGAGGCTACACCTTC. This sequence joins TRBV28 and TRBJ1-2, with a tentative D call TRBD1 (6 bases). The CDR3 consists of 13 residues. With 5 bases removed from V and 8 bases from J, the gap between germline ends came to 15 bases. Germline V CDR1 and CDR2: MDHEN, SYDVKM.

There are many counts of this clonotype. The chain is built from TRBV28 and TRBJ2-7, with 9 positions matching TRBD2. CDR1 and CDR2 (germline): MDHEN, SYDVKM. CDR3 length: 14 amino acids. J gave up 7 bases and V 4 bases, and 8 bases lay outside the gene matches. The CDR3 loop reads CASSSGGGAGEQYF. In DNA, the CDR3 is TGTGCCAGCAGTTCCGGCGGGGGGGCAGGGGAGCAGTACTTC.

The gene calls are TRBV7-8 and TRBJ2-1; 8 bases are shared with TRBD2. The germline CDR1 and CDR2 sequences are SGHVS and FQNEAQ. Unmatched junction bases numbered 9, after V lost 7 bases and J lost 4 bases. The length of the CDR3 is 15 residues. CDR3 bases: TGTGCCAGCACCCAGCCGGGGGGGAGATACAATGAGCAGTTCTTC. This codes for CASTQPGGRYNEQFF.